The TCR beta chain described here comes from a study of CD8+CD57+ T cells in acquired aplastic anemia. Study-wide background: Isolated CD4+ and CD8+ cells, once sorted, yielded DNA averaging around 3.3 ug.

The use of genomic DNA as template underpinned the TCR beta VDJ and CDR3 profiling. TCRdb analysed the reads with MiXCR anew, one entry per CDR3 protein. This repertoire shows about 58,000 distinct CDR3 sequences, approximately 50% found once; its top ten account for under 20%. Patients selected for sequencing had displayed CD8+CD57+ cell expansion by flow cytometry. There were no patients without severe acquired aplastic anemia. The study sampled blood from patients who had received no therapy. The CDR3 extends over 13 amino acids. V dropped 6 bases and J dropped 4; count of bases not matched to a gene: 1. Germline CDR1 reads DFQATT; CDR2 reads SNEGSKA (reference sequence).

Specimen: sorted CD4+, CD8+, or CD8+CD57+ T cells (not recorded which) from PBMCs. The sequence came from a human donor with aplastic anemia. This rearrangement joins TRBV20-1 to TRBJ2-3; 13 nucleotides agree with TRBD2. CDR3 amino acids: CSAGLAGADTQYF. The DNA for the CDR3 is TGCAGTGCCGGACTAGCGGGGGCAGATACGCAGTATTTT.